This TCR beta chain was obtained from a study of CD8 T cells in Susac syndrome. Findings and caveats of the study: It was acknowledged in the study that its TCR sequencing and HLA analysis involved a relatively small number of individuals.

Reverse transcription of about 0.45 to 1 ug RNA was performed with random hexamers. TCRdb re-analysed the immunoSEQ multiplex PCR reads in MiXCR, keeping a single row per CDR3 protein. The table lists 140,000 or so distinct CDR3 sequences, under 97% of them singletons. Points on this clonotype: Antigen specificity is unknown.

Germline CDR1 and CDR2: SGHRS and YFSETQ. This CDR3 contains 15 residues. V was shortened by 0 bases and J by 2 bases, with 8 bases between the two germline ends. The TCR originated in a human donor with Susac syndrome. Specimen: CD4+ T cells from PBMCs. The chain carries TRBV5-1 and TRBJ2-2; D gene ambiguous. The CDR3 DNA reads TGCGCCAGCAGCTTGGTCGGCGGAAACACCGGGGAGCTGTTTTTT. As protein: CASSLVGGNTGELFF.